This T cell receptor (beta chain) stems from a study of CD8 T cells in ankylosing spondylitis. Study-level findings and limits: CD8+ by phenotype, disease-linked clones were relatively rare in peripheral blood. Apparently characteristic of ankylosing spondylitis blood was a TCR beta motif (roughly eight highly homologous variants). Researchers reportedly found disease-linked clones significantly enriched in matched ankylosing spondylitis synovial fluid.

TCRdb called the 5' RACE reads again in MiXCR, with one record for every CDR3 protein. The sample carries 670,000 or so distinct CDR3 sequences, under 20% recorded once. This clonotype came up a few times. Its specificity is not known. This CDR3 is built from 13 residues. The ends were cut back, 1 base at V and 5 bases at J, with 7 bases in the middle. Germline CDR1 WNHNN, CDR2 SYGVQD (reference sequence). This TCR was sampled from a male donor with ankylosing spondylitis. The sequenced sample was blood, either unsorted or a sorted T cell fraction (not recorded which). V gene TRBV10-1 combines with J gene TRBJ2-3; D is unclear. In DNA form, the CDR3 reads TGCGCCAGCAGTGAGTACGGGCAAGATACGCAGTATTTT. Amino acids: CASSEYGQDTQYF.